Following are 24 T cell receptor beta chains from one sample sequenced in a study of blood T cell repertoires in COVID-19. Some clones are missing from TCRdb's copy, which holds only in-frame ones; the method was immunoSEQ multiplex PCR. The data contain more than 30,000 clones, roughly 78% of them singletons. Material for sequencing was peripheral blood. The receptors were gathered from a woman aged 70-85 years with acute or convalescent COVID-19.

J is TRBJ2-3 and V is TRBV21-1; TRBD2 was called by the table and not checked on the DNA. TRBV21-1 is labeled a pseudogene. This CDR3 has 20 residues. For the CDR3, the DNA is TGTGCCAGCAGCAAACCGGACCCGGGTCAGACTAGCGGGAGGCTATGTACGCAGTATTTT. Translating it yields CASSKPDPGQTSGRLCTQYF.

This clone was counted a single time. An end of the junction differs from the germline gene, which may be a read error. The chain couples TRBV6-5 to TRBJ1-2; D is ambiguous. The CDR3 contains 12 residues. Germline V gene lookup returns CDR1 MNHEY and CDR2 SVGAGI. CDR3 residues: CASSPILGIPSF. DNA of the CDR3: TGTGCCAGCAGTCCAATCCTTGGCATCCCCTCCTTC.

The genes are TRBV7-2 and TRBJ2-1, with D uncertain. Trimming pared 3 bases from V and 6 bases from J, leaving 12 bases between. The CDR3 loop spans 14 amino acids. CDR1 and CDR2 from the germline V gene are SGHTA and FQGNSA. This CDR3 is CASSLGPEGNEQFF. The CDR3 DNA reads TGTGCCAGCAGCTTGGGCCCTGAAGGCAATGAGCAGTTCTTC.

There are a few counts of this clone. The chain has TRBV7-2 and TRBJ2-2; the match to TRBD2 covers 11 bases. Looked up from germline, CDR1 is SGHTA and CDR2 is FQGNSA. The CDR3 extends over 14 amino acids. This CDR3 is CALAGGPSTGELFF. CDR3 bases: TGTGCTTTAGCGGGAGGGCCAAGTACCGGGGAGCTGTTTTTT.

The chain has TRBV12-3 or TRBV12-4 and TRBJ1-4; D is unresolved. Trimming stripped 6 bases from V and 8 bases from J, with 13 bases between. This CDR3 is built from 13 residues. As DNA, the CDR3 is TGTGCCAGCAGAGCGGGCCGCTACGAAAAACTGTTTTTT. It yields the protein CASRAGRYEKLFF.

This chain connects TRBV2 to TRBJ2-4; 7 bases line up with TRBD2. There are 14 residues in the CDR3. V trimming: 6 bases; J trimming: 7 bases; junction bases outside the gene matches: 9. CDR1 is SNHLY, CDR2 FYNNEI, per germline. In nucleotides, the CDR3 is TGTGCCAGCAGAAGGGGAGCGGGATTTAACATTCAGTACTTC. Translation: CASRRGAGFNIQYF.

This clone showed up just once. CDR3 sequence: CASSIISLAGVSYNEQFF. The DNA for the CDR3 is TGTGCCAGTAGTATAATTTCGCTCGCGGGGGTCTCCTACAATGAGCAGTTCTTC. The J gene is TRBJ2-1, the V gene TRBV19; 7 bases are a match to TRBD2. Germline V gene data show CDR1 as LNHDA and CDR2 as SQIVND (reference sequence). This CDR3 has 18 amino acids. The V and J ends lost 2 bases and 0 bases, in that order; junction bases with no gene match: 10.

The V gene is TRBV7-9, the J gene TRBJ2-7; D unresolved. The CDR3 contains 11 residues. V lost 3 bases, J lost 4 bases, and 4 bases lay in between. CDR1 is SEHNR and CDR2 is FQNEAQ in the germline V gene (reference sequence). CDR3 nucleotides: TGTGCCAGCAGCTTTTCGTACGAGCAGTACTTC. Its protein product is CASSFSYEQYF.

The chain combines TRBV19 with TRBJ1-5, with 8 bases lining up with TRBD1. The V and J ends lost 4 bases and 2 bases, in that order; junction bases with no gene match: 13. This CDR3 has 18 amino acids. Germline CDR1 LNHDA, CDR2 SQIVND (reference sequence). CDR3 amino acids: CASSTAGTGTSGNQPQHF. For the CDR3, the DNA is TGTGCCAGTAGTACAGCCGGGACAGGTACCTCGGGCAATCAGCCCCAGCATTTT.

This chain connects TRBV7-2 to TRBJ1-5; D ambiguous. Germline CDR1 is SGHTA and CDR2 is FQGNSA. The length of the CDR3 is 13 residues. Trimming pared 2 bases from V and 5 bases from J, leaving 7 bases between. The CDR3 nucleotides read TGTGCCAGCAGCTTATGGAGGGATCAGCCCCAGCATTTT. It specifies CASSLWRDQPQHF.

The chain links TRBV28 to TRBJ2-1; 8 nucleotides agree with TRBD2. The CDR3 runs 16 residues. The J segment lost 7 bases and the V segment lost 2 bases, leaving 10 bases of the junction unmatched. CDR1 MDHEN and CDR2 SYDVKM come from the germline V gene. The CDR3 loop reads CASSLPWTSWGNEQFF. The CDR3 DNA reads TGTGCCAGCAGTTTACCCTGGACTAGCTGGGGGAATGAGCAGTTCTTC.

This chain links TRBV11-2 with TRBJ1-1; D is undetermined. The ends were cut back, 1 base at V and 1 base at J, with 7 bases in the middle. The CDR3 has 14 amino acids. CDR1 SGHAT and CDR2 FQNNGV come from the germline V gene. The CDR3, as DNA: TGTGCCAGCAGCTTAGGGCAGTCGAACACTGAAGCTTTCTTT. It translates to CASSLGQSNTEAFF.

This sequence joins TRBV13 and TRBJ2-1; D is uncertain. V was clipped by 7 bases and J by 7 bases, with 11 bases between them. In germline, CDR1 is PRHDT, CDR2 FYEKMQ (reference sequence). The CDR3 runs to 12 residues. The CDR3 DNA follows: TGTGCCAGCACCAACCCTAGGAATGAGCAGTTCTTC. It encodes CASTNPRNEQFF.

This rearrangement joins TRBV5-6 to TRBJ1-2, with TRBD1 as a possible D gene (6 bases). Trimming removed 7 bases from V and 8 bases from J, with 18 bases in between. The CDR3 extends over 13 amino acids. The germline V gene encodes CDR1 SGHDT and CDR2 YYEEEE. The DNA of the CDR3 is TGTGCCAGCGACCGGGACAACGGAGAGGGCTACACCTTC. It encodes CASDRDNGEGYTF.

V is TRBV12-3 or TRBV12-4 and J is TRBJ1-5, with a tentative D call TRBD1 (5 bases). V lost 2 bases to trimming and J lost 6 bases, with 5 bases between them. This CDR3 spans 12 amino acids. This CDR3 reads CASSLRGQPQHF. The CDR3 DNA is TGTGCCAGCAGTTTAAGGGGTCAGCCCCAGCATTTT.

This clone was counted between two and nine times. CDR3 coding DNA: TGTGCCAGCAGTTTGATTAGCGGGAGGTTGTACTTC. Translated, it gives CASSLISGRLYF. J is TRBJ2-7 and V is TRBV27; 10 nucleotides agree with TRBD2. Germline V CDR1 and CDR2: MNHEY, SMNVEV (reference sequence). The CDR3 is made up of 12 amino acids. J was trimmed by 12 bases and V by 3 bases; bases with no gene match: 5.

The CDR3 sequence is CASSQDWEVSGAQETQYF. The DNA of the CDR3 is TGTGCCAGCAGCCAAGATTGGGAGGTCTCAGGAGCACAAGAGACCCAGTACTTC. This chain joins TRBV3-1 (or the pseudogene TRBV3-2) and TRBJ2-5; a weak D match, TRBD2 (6 bases). Germline CDR1 and CDR2: LGHDT and YNNKEL (reference sequence). V dropped 0 bases and J dropped 2 bases, with 19 bases sitting between them. The CDR3 runs to 18 residues.

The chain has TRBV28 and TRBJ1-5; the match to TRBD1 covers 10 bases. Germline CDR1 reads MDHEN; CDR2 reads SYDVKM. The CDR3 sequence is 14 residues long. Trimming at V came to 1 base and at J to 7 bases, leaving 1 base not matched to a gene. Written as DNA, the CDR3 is TGTGCCAGCAGTTTATTGGGACAGGGGCAGCCCCAGCATTTT. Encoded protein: CASSLLGQGQPQHF. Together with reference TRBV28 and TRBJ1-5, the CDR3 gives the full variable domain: DVKVTQSSRYLVKRTGEKVFLECVQDMDHENMFWYRQDPGLGLRLIYFSYDVKMKEKGDIPEGYSVSREKKERFSLILESASTNQTSMYLCASSLLGQGQPQHFGDGTRLSIL.

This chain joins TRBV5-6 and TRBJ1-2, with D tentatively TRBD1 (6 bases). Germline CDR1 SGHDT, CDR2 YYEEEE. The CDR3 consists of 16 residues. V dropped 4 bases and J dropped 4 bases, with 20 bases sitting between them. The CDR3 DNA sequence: TGTGCCAGCAGCAGAGTCGACAGCGGGGGCAGCTATGGCTACACCTTC. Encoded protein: CASSRVDSGGSYGYTF.

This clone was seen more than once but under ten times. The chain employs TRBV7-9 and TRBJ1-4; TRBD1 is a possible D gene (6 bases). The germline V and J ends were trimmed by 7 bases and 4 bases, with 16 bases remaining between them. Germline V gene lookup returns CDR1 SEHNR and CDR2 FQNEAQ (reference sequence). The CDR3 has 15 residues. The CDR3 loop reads CASTDTGNINEKLFF. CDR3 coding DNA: TGTGCCAGCACCGATACAGGGAATATTAATGAAAAACTGTTTTTT.

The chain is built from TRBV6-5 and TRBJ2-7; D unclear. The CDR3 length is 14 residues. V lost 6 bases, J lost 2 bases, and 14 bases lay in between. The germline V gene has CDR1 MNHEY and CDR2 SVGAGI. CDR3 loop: CASRKWQVPYEQYF. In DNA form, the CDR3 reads TGTGCCAGCAGGAAATGGCAGGTTCCCTACGAGCAGTACTTC.

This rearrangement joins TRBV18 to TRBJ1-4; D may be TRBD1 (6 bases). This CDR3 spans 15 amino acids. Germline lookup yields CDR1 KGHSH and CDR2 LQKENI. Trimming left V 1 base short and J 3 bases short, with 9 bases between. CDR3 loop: CASSPRAGANEKLFF. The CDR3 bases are TGTGCCAGCTCACCACGGGCAGGGGCTAATGAAAAACTGTTTTTT.

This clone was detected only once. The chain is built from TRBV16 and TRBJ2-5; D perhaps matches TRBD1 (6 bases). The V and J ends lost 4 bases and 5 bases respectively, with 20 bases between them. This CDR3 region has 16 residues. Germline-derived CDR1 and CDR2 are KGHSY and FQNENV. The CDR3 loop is CASSLNRAGGRETQYF. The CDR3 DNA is TGTGCCAGCAGCCTTAACAGGGCAGGAGGCCGGGAGACCCAGTACTTC.

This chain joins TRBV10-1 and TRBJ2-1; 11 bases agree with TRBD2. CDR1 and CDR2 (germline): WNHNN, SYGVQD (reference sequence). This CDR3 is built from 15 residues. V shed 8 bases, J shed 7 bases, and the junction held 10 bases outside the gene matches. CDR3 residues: CASHAGTSGTNEQFF. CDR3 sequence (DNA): TGCGCCAGCCACGCGGGGACTAGCGGAACTAATGAGCAGTTCTTC.